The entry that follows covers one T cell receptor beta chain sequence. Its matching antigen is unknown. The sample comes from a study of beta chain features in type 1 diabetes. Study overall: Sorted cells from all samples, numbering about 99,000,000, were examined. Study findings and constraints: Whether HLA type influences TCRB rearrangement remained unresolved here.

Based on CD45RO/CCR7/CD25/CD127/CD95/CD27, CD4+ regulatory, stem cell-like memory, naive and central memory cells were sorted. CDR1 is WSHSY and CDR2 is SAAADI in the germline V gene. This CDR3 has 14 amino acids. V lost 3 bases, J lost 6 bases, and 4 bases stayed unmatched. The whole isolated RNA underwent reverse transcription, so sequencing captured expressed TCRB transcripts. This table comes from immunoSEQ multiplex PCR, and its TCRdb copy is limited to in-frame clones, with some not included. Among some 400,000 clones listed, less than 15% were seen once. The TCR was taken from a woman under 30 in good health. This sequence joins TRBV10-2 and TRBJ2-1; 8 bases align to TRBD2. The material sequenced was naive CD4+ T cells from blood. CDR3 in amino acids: CASSEGLAGNEQFF. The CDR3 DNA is TGCGCCAGCAGTGAAGGGCTAGCGGGCAATGAGCAGTTCTTC.